The rows below give T cell receptor beta chains drawn from one sample of a study of cytotoxic CD8 clonotypes in ibrutinib-treated CLL. Assay: immunoSEQ multiplex PCR; the TCRdb copy retains only in-frame clones and omits some. The top ten clones hold over 10% of a sample with approximately 210,000 clones, over 60% of them seen once. Specimen: PBMCs, collected after 24 months of ibrutinib treatment. The receptors come from a human donor with chronic lymphocytic leukemia. The CDR3 runs from the conserved cysteine through the conserved F or W. Each record gives: V gene, D gene, clone size, J gene, CDR3 DNA, CDR3 protein. The D gene is left open where the match is weak. Not all rows give a size; the values are once, few, many and, for expanded clones, a class.

TRBV19	.	.	TRBJ1-5	TGTGCCAGTAGTATCGTCGGGGGATTCCGCAATCAGCCCCAGCATTTT	CASSIVGGFRNQPQHF
TRBV7-6	TRBD1	few	TRBJ2-7	TGTGCCAGCAGCTTAGTGGGGACAGGGGCCTACGAGCAGTACTTC	CASSLVGTGAYEQYF
TRBV7-9	.	.	TRBJ2-7	TGTGCCAGCAGCTCGGGGCTTTACGAGCAGTACTTC	CASSSGLYEQYF
TRBV5-1	.	.	TRBJ2-7	TGCGCCAGCAGCTCTGTTTCGGGGAGATACGAGCAGTACTTC	CASSSVSGRYEQYF
TRBV25-1	.	.	TRBJ1-3	TGTGCCAGCATAGGGGGTTATGCTGGAAACACCATATATTTT	CASIGGYAGNTIYF
TRBV9	.	.	TRBJ2-7	TGTGCCAGCAGCGTAGGTGGCAGCTCCTCCTACGAGCAGTACTTC	CASSVGGSSSYEQYF
TRBV15	.	.	TRBJ2-7	TGTGCCACCAGCGACCTGGACAGCTACGAGCAGTACTTC	CATSDLDSYEQYF
TRBV7-2	TRBD1	.	TRBJ2-7	TGTGCCAGCAGCTCACCGACAGGGGGAGACGAGCAGTACTTC	CASSSPTGGDEQYF
TRBV29-1	.	.	TRBJ2-7	TGCAGCGTTGAGCAGGTGAACACCTACGAGCAGTACTTC	CSVEQVNTYEQYF
TRBV6-5	.	.	TRBJ2-5	TGTGCCAGCAGTTACGGGACTCAAGAGACCCAGTACTTC	CASSYGTQETQYF
TRBV6-1	.	.	TRBJ2-7	TGTGCCAGCCCCTCCCTTAGCGAGCAGTACTTC	CASPSLSEQYF
TRBV9	.	once	TRBJ2-2	TGTGCCAGCAGCGTAGGGGGTTCGGGTTTCACCGGGGAGCTGTTTTTT	CASSVGGSGFTGELFF
TRBV29-1	TRBD1	.	TRBJ2-3	TGCAGCTTTGAGGGGGCCGATACGCAGTATTTT	CSFEGADTQYF
TRBV7-2	.	.	TRBJ2-2	TGTGCCAGCAGTCCCCAGGGTATCCGGGAGCTGTTTTTT	CASSPQGIRELFF
TRBV28	TRBD2	few	TRBJ2-5	TGTGCCAGCCGCCCAGCGGGATGGGGGGAGACCCAGTACTTC	CASRPAGWGETQYF